The TCR beta chain under discussion was sequenced for a study of T cells after yellow fever vaccination. Whole-study results and caveats: The study noted that FACS-sorted repertoires could contain abundant clonotypes contaminating from the bulk population. Detected again after the booster were most primary-vaccination clones, at nearly 97% CD4 and 88% CD8. Clonotypes shared by both compartments, CD4 and CD8, made up a small share.

The CDR3 runs to 15 residues. Trimming cost V 5 bases and J 3 bases, with 13 bases left between them. Looked up from germline, CDR1 is SEHNR and CDR2 is FQNEAQ (reference sequence). Researchers made TCR cDNA using 5'RACE template switching, and this step added a universal primer site and UMIs. TCRdb re-analysed the 5' RACE reads in MiXCR, keeping a single row per CDR3 protein. The sample consists of about 94,000 distinct CDR3 sequences, approximately 9% of them appearing once. This clonotype was observed a handful of times. The material was CD8+ T cells not binding an NS4B(214-222) dextramer, sorted from PBMCs, obtained more than 13 days after the first yellow fever vaccination. The clonotype comes from a man aged 18-30 years who received the YFV17D yellow fever vaccine. This chain joins TRBV7-9 and TRBJ1-4, with D maybe TRBD1 (6 bases). The CDR3 region is CASSRRGAANEKLFF. In nucleotides, the CDR3 is TGTGCCAGCAGCCGCAGGGGTGCCGCTAATGAAAAACTGTTTTTT. Full variable domain (rest looked up from reference TRBV7-9 and TRBJ1-4): DTGVSQNPRHKITKRGQNVTFRCDPISEHNRLYWYRQTLGQGPEFLTYFQNEAQLEKSRLLSDRFSAERPKGSFSTLEIQRTEQGDSAMYLCASSRRGAANEKLFFGSGTQLSVL.